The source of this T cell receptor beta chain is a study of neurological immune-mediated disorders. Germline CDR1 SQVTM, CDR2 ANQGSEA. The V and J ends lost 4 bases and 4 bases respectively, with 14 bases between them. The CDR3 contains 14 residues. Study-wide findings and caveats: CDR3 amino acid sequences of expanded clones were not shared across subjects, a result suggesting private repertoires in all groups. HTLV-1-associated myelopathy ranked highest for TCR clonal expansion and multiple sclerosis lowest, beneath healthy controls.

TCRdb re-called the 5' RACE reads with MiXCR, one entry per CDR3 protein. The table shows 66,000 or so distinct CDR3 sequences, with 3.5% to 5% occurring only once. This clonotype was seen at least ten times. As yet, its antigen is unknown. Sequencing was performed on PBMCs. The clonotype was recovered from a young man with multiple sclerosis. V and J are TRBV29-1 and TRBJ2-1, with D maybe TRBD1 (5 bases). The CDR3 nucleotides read TGCAGCGTTGCAGGCCAGGGTCGGTACAATGAGCAGTTCTTC. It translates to CSVAGQGRYNEQFF.